The 17 T cell receptor beta chains in this list originate from one sample, sequenced in a study of shared clonotypes between healthy human individuals (dated by TCRdb to 2018 to 2021). The receptor library was made with the immunoSEQ multiplex PCR assay. TCRdb mirrors the immuneACCESS table, restricted to in-frame sequences. Some clones are absent from its copies; in checked studies, under half trace to an unresolved V gene, and the reason for the others is unknown. This sample gives some 2 million clones in total; roughly 95% of them show up just once. Of the sample, about 0.13% is held by the ten largest clones. The sequenced sample was naive CD4+ T cells sorted from blood. Taken with the paper, the label for cell subset or site translates to: CD45RA+ positively selected. These TCRs come from a man between 18 and 35 years old in good health.

The gene calls are TRBV6-6 and TRBJ1-4, with 7 bases that match TRBD1. Germline lookup yields CDR1 MNHNY and CDR2 SVGAGI (reference sequence). CDR3 length: 14 amino acids. Losses at the gene ends were 2 bases for V and 8 bases for J; bases not matched to a gene: 5. The CDR3 DNA reads TGTGCCAGCAGTTACACAGGGGTGAGAGAAAAACTGTTTTTT. This translates into CASSYTGVREKLFF.

The chain employs TRBV5-3 and TRBJ2-1; 9 positions agree with TRBD2. TRBV5-3 is flagged as an ORF with uncertain function. V shed 1 base and J 5 bases; nucleotides not matched to a gene: 7. This CDR3 contains 16 residues. This CDR3 reads CARSLTLAGEDNEQFF. DNA of the CDR3: TGTGCCAGAAGCTTGACTTTAGCGGGAGAGGACAATGAGCAGTTCTTC.

This clone has a handful of counts. This chain uses TRBV29-1 with TRBJ1-2, with 7 bases fitting TRBD1. The junction had 17 bases not matched to a gene; V was cut back by 0 bases and J by 7 bases. Germline V CDR1 and CDR2: SQVTM, ANQGSEA. There are 17 residues in the CDR3. Here the CDR3 reads CSVEDLVRDSKRVGYTF. The CDR3 DNA reads as TGCAGCGTTGAAGATCTGGTAAGGGACAGCAAAAGAGTTGGCTACACCTTC.

V is TRBV5-1 and J is TRBJ1-1; D gene ambiguous. Germline V gene data show CDR1 as SGHRS and CDR2 as YFSETQ. CDR3 size: 14 residues. Trimming took 3 bases from V and 1 from J, leaving 10 bases between them. The DNA of the CDR3 is TGCGCCAGCAGCTGGTGGGCCAGGAACACTGAAGCTTTCTTT. Translation gives CASSWWARNTEAFF.

Turning to this clone: At one boundary the junction diverges from the germline segment, which might be a read error. V gene TRBV6-6 combines with J gene TRBJ2-7; TRBD1 aligns across 7 bases. Germline V gene data show CDR1 as MNHNY and CDR2 as SVGAGI (reference sequence). The CDR3 consists of 11 residues. CDR3 protein: CASGGGTGEDF. The CDR3 DNA follows: TGTGCCAGCGGTGGGGGAACAGGGGAAGACTTC.

The chain combines TRBV9 with TRBJ1-2; no reliable D call. The V and J ends lost 3 bases and 0 bases respectively, with 6 bases between them. There are 13 residues in the CDR3. CDR1 SGDLS and CDR2 YYNGEE come from the germline V gene. Here the CDR3 reads CASSATANYGYTF. The CDR3 coding sequence is TGTGCCAGCAGCGCAACAGCTAACTATGGCTACACCTTC.

This rearrangement joins TRBV7-2 to TRBJ2-2; TRBD2 agrees at 7 bases. Germline assignment: CDR1 SGHTA and CDR2 FQGNSA. This CDR3 has 17 amino acids. J gave up 0 bases and V 5 bases, and 9 bases lay outside the gene matches. The CDR3 nucleotides read TGTGCCAGCAGCCTGTCCCCTAGCGGTACGAACACCGGGGAGCTGTTTTTT. Its protein is CASSLSPSGTNTGELFF.

The J gene is TRBJ2-7, the V gene TRBV13, with D perhaps matching TRBD2 (6 bases). Trimming removed 8 bases from V and 0 bases from J, with 11 bases in between. CDR3 size: 13 residues. The germline V gene encodes CDR1 PRHDT and CDR2 FYEKMQ (reference sequence). CDR3 in DNA: TGTGCCAGCTCGGGACTTGACTCCTACGAGCAGTACTTC. This codes for CASSGLDSYEQYF.

The J gene is TRBJ2-2, the V gene TRBV5-1; 10 bases line up with TRBD2. This CDR3 comprises 18 residues. After removal of 0 bases from V and 4 bases from J, the junction contained 9 bases not matched to a gene. The germline gives CDR1 SGHRS, CDR2 YFSETQ. This CDR3 reads CASSLAGLADKGTGELFF. DNA of the CDR3: TGCGCCAGCAGCTTGGCAGGACTAGCGGACAAGGGCACCGGGGAGCTGTTTTTT.

In the case of this clone: The same CDR3 also results from other DNA sequences found in this sample. The V and J genes are TRBV6-5 and TRBJ2-3; TRBD1 matches 8 bases. Germline V gene lookup returns CDR1 MNHEY and CDR2 SVGAGI. Trimming cost V 6 bases and J 2 bases; bases outside gene matches: 4. The CDR3 is 14 residues long. The CDR3 is CASSRTGSTDTQYF. CDR3 sequence (DNA): TGTGCCAGCAGCCGGACAGGGTCCACAGATACGCAGTATTTT.

The chain employs TRBV28 and TRBJ2-7, with 8 bases that match TRBD1. The CDR3 totals 15 residues. The germline gives CDR1 MDHEN, CDR2 SYDVKM. V gave up 7 bases and J gave up 5 bases; unmatched junction bases: 13. The CDR3 DNA sequence: TGTGCCAGCATGGCTTCGGACAGGGCTTCCCACGAGCAGTACTTC. It specifies CASMASDRASHEQYF.

This chain joins TRBV18 and TRBJ1-5; 10 nucleotides match TRBD1. The germline V gene has CDR1 KGHSH and CDR2 LQKENI. J was trimmed by 5 bases and V by 0 bases; bases with no gene match: 4. The length of the CDR3 is 16 residues. This CDR3 is CASSPPGQGTDQPQHF. As DNA, the CDR3 is TGTGCCAGCTCACCACCGGGACAGGGGACCGATCAGCCCCAGCATTTT.

The V call is TRBV9, the J call TRBJ2-2; no definite D call. CDR1 and CDR2 from the germline V gene are SGDLS and YYNGEE. Trimming pared 1 base from V and 6 bases from J, leaving 7 bases between. The CDR3 contains 13 residues. CDR3 nucleotides: TGTGCCAGCAGCGTAATTGGAGCCGGGGAGCTGTTTTTT. The encoded protein is CASSVIGAGELFF.

As for this clone: Other DNA variants within this sample encode the same CDR3. The V call is TRBV10-1, the J call TRBJ2-7; D remains ambiguous. Germline CDR1 and CDR2: WNHNN and SYGVQD (reference sequence). V was trimmed by 4 bases and J by 1 base, leaving 5 bases between them. The CDR3 consists of 12 residues. CDR3 DNA sequence: TGCGCCAGCAGTGGGTCTTCCTACGAGCAGTACTTC. Translation gives CASSGSSYEQYF.

The chain couples TRBV27 to TRBJ2-1, with 9 nucleotides matching TRBD1. The CDR3 has 15 amino acids. The germline CDR1 and CDR2 sequences are MNHEY and SMNVEV (reference sequence). Trimming at V came to 5 bases and at J to 6 bases, leaving 8 bases not matched to a gene. The CDR3 is CASSAQGAGSNEQFF. CDR3 nucleotides: TGTGCCAGCAGTGCACAGGGGGCAGGGAGCAATGAGCAGTTCTTC.

A remark on this clone: An end of the junction does not agree with germline; a read error may underlie this. The J gene is TRBJ2-7, the V gene TRBV11-2; possible D gene TRBD1, 6 bases. The CDR3 has 11 amino acids. Germline V gene data show CDR1 as SGHAT and CDR2 as FQNNGV. The CDR3 loop reads CASSPRTERYF. CDR3 DNA: TGTGCCAGCAGCCCCAGGACAGAGCGGTACTTC.

The V and J genes are TRBV2 and TRBJ1-1; TRBD1 aligns across 9 bases. Per germline, CDR1 SNHLY and CDR2 FYNNEI. The V segment lost 6 bases and the J segment 10 bases; nucleotides outside the gene matches: 15. The CDR3 consists of 15 residues. The CDR3 DNA is TGTGCCAGCAGAGCCCGGGACAGGGCTTCAGGGGGAGCTTTCTTT. It is translated as CASRARDRASGGAFF. Complete variable domain (other parts from reference TRBV2 and TRBJ1-1): EPEVTQTPSHQVTQMGQEVILRCVPISNHLYFYWYRQILGQKVEFLVSFYNNEISEKSEIFDDQFSVERPDGSNFTLKIRSTKLEDSAMYFCASRARDRASGGAFFGQGTRLTVV.